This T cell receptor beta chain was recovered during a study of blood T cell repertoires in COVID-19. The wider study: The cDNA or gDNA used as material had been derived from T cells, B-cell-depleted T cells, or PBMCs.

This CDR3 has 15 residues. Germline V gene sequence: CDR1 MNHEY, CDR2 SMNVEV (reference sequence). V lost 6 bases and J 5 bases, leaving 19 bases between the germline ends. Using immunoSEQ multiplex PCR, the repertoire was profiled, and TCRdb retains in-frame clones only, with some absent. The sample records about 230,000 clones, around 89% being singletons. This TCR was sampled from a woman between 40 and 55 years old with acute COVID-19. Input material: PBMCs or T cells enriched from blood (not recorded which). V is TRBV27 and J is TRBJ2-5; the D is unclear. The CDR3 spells CASSPAADMEETQYF. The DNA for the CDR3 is TGTGCCAGCAGCCCGGCCGCCGATATGGAGGAGACCCAGTACTTC.